Below are 32 T cell receptor beta chains sequenced from a single sample in a study of cytomegalovirus exposure and HLA in healthy donors. PCR employed 60 Vbeta and 13 Jbeta primers. Using immunoSEQ multiplex PCR, the repertoire was profiled, and TCRdb retains in-frame clones only, with some absent. The data hold approximately 130,000 clones, with about 78% observed a single time. The sequenced sample consisted of PBMCs. The source is a middle-aged man in good health and CMV-seropositive.

The chain is built from TRBV4-3 and TRBJ2-3; a weak D match, TRBD2 (5 bases). Per the germline V gene, CDR1 is LGHNA and CDR2 is YSLEER. V was clipped by 1 base and J by 4 bases, with 12 bases between them. This CDR3 comprises 15 residues. CDR3 nucleotide sequence: TGCGCCAGCAGCCAAGGAGGGCTAAAGGCAGATACGCAGTATTTT. Translated: CASSQGGLKADTQYF.

The CDR3 region has the DNA TGTGCCAGTAGCTGGGACTTCTATGGCTACACCTTC. Residues: CASSWDFYGYTF. The chain combines TRBV19 with TRBJ1-2; the D gene is possibly TRBD1 (5 bases). Germline-derived CDR1 and CDR2 are LNHDA and SQIVND (reference sequence). Deletions cut 6 bases from V and 4 bases from J, with 9 bases between. The CDR3 has 12 residues.

J is TRBJ2-1 and V is TRBV11-3, with 7 nucleotides matching TRBD2. Losses at the gene ends were 4 bases for V and 6 bases for J; bases not matched to a gene: 6. The CDR3 spans 14 residues. Germline V gives CDR1 SGHNT, CDR2 YENEEA. For the CDR3, the DNA is TGTGCCAGCAGCTGGGGGAGGGGTTCCAATGAGCAGTTCTTC. Protein: CASSWGRGSNEQFF.

The V gene is TRBV10-3, the J gene TRBJ1-2, with TRBD1 matching over 8 bases. J gave up 7 bases and V 8 bases, and 9 bases lay outside the gene matches. This CDR3 contains 13 residues. In germline, CDR1 is ENHRY, CDR2 SYGVKD. CDR3 DNA: TGTGCCATCGGGGACAGGTCCGAGGGTGGCTACACCTTC. Translation gives CAIGDRSEGGYTF.

The J gene is TRBJ1-1, the V gene TRBV2; D not resolved. V lost 4 bases, J lost 7 bases, and 7 bases lay in between. Germline CDR1 reads SNHLY; CDR2 reads FYNNEI. This CDR3 region has 11 residues. In DNA form, the CDR3 reads TGTGCCAGCAGTGCAGAATTTGAAGCTTTCTTT. Amino acid sequence: CASSAEFEAFF.

In its sample, this clone was seen a few times. This chain uses TRBV5-4 with TRBJ2-2, with 7 bases aligning to TRBD2. This CDR3 region has 16 residues. Germline CDR1 reads SGHNT; CDR2 reads YYREEE (reference sequence). V lost 4 bases to trimming and J lost 7 bases; unmatched junction nucleotides: 13. The CDR3 sequence is CASSPAAGRGSGELFF. In DNA form, the CDR3 reads TGTGCCAGCAGCCCCGCCGCAGGGAGGGGTAGCGGGGAGCTGTTTTTT.

The chain joins TRBV7-8 to TRBJ1-3; D possibly corresponds to TRBD1 (5 bases). This CDR3 is built from 14 residues. Germline CDR1 is SGHVS and CDR2 is FQNEAQ. V lost 3 bases to trimming and J lost 0 bases, with 6 bases between them. CDR3 nucleotide sequence: TGTGCCAGCAGCTTCGGGGGCTCTGGAAACACCATATATTTT. Translation: CASSFGGSGNTIYF.

CDR3 nucleotide sequence: TGTGCCAGCAAGTTTATCCCGCAGGGTCGCCAAGAGACCCAGTACTTC. This gives the protein CASKFIPQGRQETQYF. The genes are TRBV28 and TRBJ2-5, with D maybe TRBD1 (5 bases). Looked up from germline, CDR1 is MDHEN and CDR2 is SYDVKM. Trimming stripped 7 bases from V and 1 base from J, with 19 bases between. The CDR3 has 16 amino acids. Full variable domain (remainder filled in from reference TRBV28 and TRBJ2-5): DVKVTQSSRYLVKRTGEKVFLECVQDMDHENMFWYRQDPGLGLRLIYFSYDVKMKEKGDIPEGYSVSREKKERFSLILESASTNQTSMYLCASKFIPQGRQETQYFGPGTRLLVL.

This rearrangement joins TRBV5-1 to TRBJ1-5; the D gene is possibly TRBD1 (5 bases). The CDR3 loop spans 15 amino acids. V was pared by 1 base and J by 5 bases, with 13 bases between. Germline V CDR1 and CDR2: SGHRS, YFSETQ. The CDR3 DNA follows: TGCGCCAGCAGCTTGAGCGGGACTCAAGATCAGCCCCAGCATTTT. This encodes CASSLSGTQDQPQHF.

The chain joins TRBV29-1 to TRBJ2-6; unclear D gene. The CDR3 has 13 residues. V gave up 6 bases and J gave up 0 bases, with 6 bases separating them. Germline V gene sequence: CDR1 SQVTM, CDR2 ANQGSEA. The CDR3 protein is CSVQYSGANVLTF. The CDR3 DNA sequence: TGCAGCGTCCAGTACTCTGGGGCCAACGTCCTGACTTTC.

This clone was recorded once. This sequence joins TRBV7-2 and TRBJ2-7; the match to TRBD2 covers 12 bases. CDR1 and CDR2 (germline): SGHTA, FQGNSA. The CDR3 contains 16 residues. The V and J ends lost 5 bases and 7 bases, in that order; junction bases with no gene match: 12. As DNA, the CDR3 is TGTGCCAGCAGCCCTAGACTAGCGGGGGTGTCTGGAGAGCAGTACTTC. Translation: CASSPRLAGVSGEQYF.

The CDR3 DNA sequence: TGTGCCAGCAGCGATCAGGGGTCTAGCACAGATACGCAGTATTTT. The encoded protein is CASSDQGSSTDTQYF. V is TRBV11-2 and J is TRBJ2-3; D may be TRBD1 (6 bases). CDR1 is SGHAT and CDR2 is FQNNGV in the germline V gene. The CDR3 contains 15 residues. The V and J ends lost 5 bases and 0 bases respectively, with 12 bases between them.

The J gene is TRBJ2-3, the V gene TRBV15; D possibly corresponds to TRBD1 (5 bases). The CDR3 length is 15 residues. Looked up from germline, CDR1 is LNHNV and CDR2 is YYDKDF (reference sequence). With 0 bases removed from V and 14 bases from J, the gap between germline ends came to 21 bases. For the CDR3, the DNA is TGTGCCACCAGCAGAGAAGGGGCAGGGCAAACACGGTTGTATTTT. This translates into CATSREGAGQTRLYF.

V is TRBV5-4 and J is TRBJ2-1; 10 nucleotides line up with TRBD2. J lost 7 bases, V lost 1 base, and 5 bases had no gene match. In germline, CDR1 is SGHNT, CDR2 YYREEE (reference sequence). The CDR3 runs 15 residues. The CDR3 reads CASSLRLAGWNEQFF. The CDR3 bases are TGTGCCAGCAGCTTGAGACTAGCGGGTTGGAATGAGCAGTTCTTC.

V and J are TRBV6-5 and TRBJ1-2; possibly TRBD1 for D (6 bases). The V gene lost 2 bases and the J gene lost 3 bases, with 16 bases spanning the gap. The germline CDR1 and CDR2 sequences are MNHEY and SVGAGI. CDR3 size: 16 residues. Here the CDR3 DNA reads TGTGCCAGCAGTTACACTCGGACAGCCGTTGACTATGGCTACACCTTC. Protein: CASSYTRTAVDYGYTF.

This sequence joins TRBV4-1 and TRBJ2-1, with 8 positions matching TRBD1. Trimming removed 2 bases from V and 4 bases from J; junction bases left unmatched: 4. The CDR3 is made up of 15 amino acids. Germline V gives CDR1 MGHRA, CDR2 YSYEKL. CDR3 DNA sequence: TGCGCCAGCAGCCAACGACAGGGGCTTTACAATGAGCAGTTCTTC. This gives the protein CASSQRQGLYNEQFF.

The genes are TRBV2 and TRBJ2-4; D may be TRBD1 (6 bases). V shed 6 bases and J shed 5 bases, with 14 bases lying between them. This CDR3 has 14 amino acids. The germline gives CDR1 SNHLY, CDR2 FYNNEI. Here the CDR3 DNA reads TGTGCCAGCAGCCAACAGGGATCCCAAAACATTCAGTACTTC. Residues: CASSQQGSQNIQYF. The whole variable domain, filled in from reference TRBV2 and TRBJ2-4, reads EPEVTQTPSHQVTQMGQEVILRCVPISNHLYFYWYRQILGQKVEFLVSFYNNEISEKSEIFDDQFSVERPDGSNFTLKIRSTKLEDSAMYFCASSQQGSQNIQYFGAGTRLSVL.

This rearrangement joins TRBV2 to TRBJ1-6; D ambiguous. Per the germline V gene, CDR1 is SNHLY and CDR2 is FYNNEI. The CDR3 sequence is 13 residues long. V dropped 4 bases and J dropped 10 bases, with 11 bases sitting between them. The CDR3 sequence is CASSVGSHSPLHF. CDR3 nucleotide sequence: TGTGCCAGCAGTGTAGGGAGTCACTCACCCCTCCACTTT.

This chain joins TRBV6-5 and TRBJ1-2; TRBD1 aligns across 8 bases. The CDR3 totals 15 residues. J gave up 0 bases and V 5 bases, and 5 bases lay outside the gene matches. The germline V gene encodes CDR1 MNHEY and CDR2 SVGAGI. The CDR3 region has the DNA TGTGCCAGCAGTAAACAGGACAGGGCTAACTATGGCTACACCTTC. Its protein is CASSKQDRANYGYTF.

The rearrangement links TRBV5-1 to TRBJ2-4, with D perhaps TRBD2 (6 bases). Trimming removed 4 bases at V and 9 bases at J, with 17 bases between. The germline CDR1 and CDR2 sequences are SGHRS and YFSETQ. This CDR3 is built from 14 residues. The CDR3 region has the DNA TGCGCCAGCAGCCGTGGGACCCTGGAGGGCATTCAGTACTTC. This translates into CASSRGTLEGIQYF.

The J gene is TRBJ1-1, the V gene TRBV14, with D perhaps TRBD1 (5 bases). The ends were cut back, 2 bases at V and 6 bases at J, with 7 bases in the middle. CDR3 length: 12 amino acids. CDR1 is SGHDN and CDR2 is FVKESK in the germline V gene. The CDR3 nucleotides are TGTGCCAGCAGCCAACAGGGCCCTGAAGCTTTCTTT. This encodes CASSQQGPEAFF.

J is TRBJ1-2 and V is TRBV10-3, with 7 bases aligning to TRBD1. The ends lost 0 bases at V and 5 bases at J; junction bases unmatched: 6. CDR1 ENHRY and CDR2 SYGVKD come from the germline V gene. This CDR3 comprises 15 residues. CDR3 nucleotides: TGTGCCATCAGTGAGTCGGGGGACAGCGGTTATGGCTACACCTTC. This translates into CAISESGDSGYGYTF.

This clone showed up just a few times. This chain uses TRBV5-4 with TRBJ2-6; TRBD1 matches at 10 bases. J was trimmed by 0 bases and V by 4 bases; bases with no gene match: 7. Per germline, CDR1 SGHNT and CDR2 YYREEE (reference sequence). The CDR3 loop spans 18 amino acids. CDR3 in DNA: TGTGCCAGCAGCCCGAGGGACAGGGGAAGCTCTGGGGCCAACGTCCTGACTTTC. Protein product: CASSPRDRGSSGANVLTF.

This chain connects TRBV18 to TRBJ1-2, with D uncertain. Germline V CDR1 and CDR2: KGHSH, LQKENI. V dropped 6 bases and J dropped 8 bases, with 19 bases sitting between them. This CDR3 region has 14 residues. The CDR3 region is CASSPRRASGGYTF. The CDR3 nucleotides read TGTGCCAGCTCCCCTCGGCGAGCCTCAGGCGGCTACACCTTC.

This chain connects TRBV2 to TRBJ1-1; D is unclear. Germline V CDR1 and CDR2: SNHLY, FYNNEI. The V gene lost 7 bases and the J gene lost 1 base, with 13 bases spanning the gap. CDR3 length: 14 residues. The CDR3 region has the DNA TGTGCCAGCATAATGAGAGCGACGAACACTGAAGCTTTCTTT. Its protein is CASIMRATNTEAFF.

The V and J genes are TRBV7-9 and TRBJ1-1; D may be TRBD1 (6 bases). The CDR3 length is 14 residues. Germline V gene sequence: CDR1 SEHNR, CDR2 FQNEAQ (reference sequence). V lost 5 bases and J 6 bases, leaving 16 bases between the germline ends. CDR3 in DNA: TGTGCCAGCAGCCCCCCCTCAGGGGCAGCTGAAGCTTTCTTT. Amino acid sequence: CASSPPSGAAEAFF.

V usage is TRBV9 and J usage is TRBJ2-1; 12 bases align to TRBD2. This CDR3 has 17 residues. CDR1 SGDLS and CDR2 YYNGEE come from the germline V gene. Trimming took 4 bases from V and 7 from J; bases not matched to a gene: 12. The CDR3 region has the DNA TGTGCCAGCAGCCCCCCCGGGGCTAGCGGGGGGGCAAATGAGCAGTTCTTC. This gives the protein CASSPPGASGGANEQFF.

The gene calls are TRBV7-2 and TRBJ2-1; D unresolved. V lost 2 bases to trimming and J lost 6 bases, with 5 bases between them. This CDR3 is built from 12 residues. CDR1 and CDR2 from the germline V gene are SGHTA and FQGNSA. The DNA of the CDR3 is TGTGCCAGCAGCTTATACGGCAATGAGCAGTTCTTC. Its translation is CASSLYGNEQFF.

This clone was observed a handful of times. CDR3 protein: CASRVGGLNTGELFF. The CDR3 bases are TGTGCCAGCAGGGTTGGGGGACTCAACACCGGGGAGCTGTTTTTT. The V gene is TRBV2, the J gene TRBJ2-2, with TRBD2 as a possible D gene (6 bases). The V end was cut by 6 bases, the J end by 2 bases, with 13 bases between. The CDR3 covers 15 residues. The germline V gene encodes CDR1 SNHLY and CDR2 FYNNEI.

The chain has TRBV28 and TRBJ1-5; D may be TRBD1 (6 bases). V was cut by 4 bases and J by 4 bases, with 14 bases left in between. Germline V gene sequence: CDR1 MDHEN, CDR2 SYDVKM. The CDR3 runs 15 residues. CDR3 sequence (DNA): TGTGCCAGCAGTTCCGAGGGGGGGGGTAATCAGCCCCAGCATTTT. Protein sequence: CASSSEGGGNQPQHF.

This clone was seen just once. The J gene is TRBJ2-7, the V gene TRBV7-2; weak D call: TRBD2 (5 bases). Trimming shortened V by 5 bases and J by 3 bases, and 11 bases separated the two germline ends. Germline values: CDR1 SGHTA, CDR2 FQGNSA. This CDR3 is built from 13 residues. The CDR3 nucleotides read TGTGCCAGCAGCCAAAACCGGGACTACGAGCAGTACTTC. It codes for CASSQNRDYEQYF.

The genes are TRBV5-4 and TRBJ1-3, with 9 bases fitting TRBD1. The CDR3 length is 17 residues. With V trimmed by 4 bases and J by 0 bases, 8 bases remained unmatched. Per germline, CDR1 SGHNT and CDR2 YYREEE (reference sequence). For the CDR3, the DNA is TGTGCCAGCAGCCCCGGACAGGGGACCTACTCTGGAAACACCATATATTTT. Amino acid sequence: CASSPGQGTYSGNTIYF.